This T cell receptor (beta chain) was profiled in a study of blood T cell repertoires in COVID-19. The method was immunoSEQ multiplex PCR; TCRdb's version includes in-frame clones alone and lacks a portion of them. The sample consists of 150,000 to 200,000 clones, approximately 80% of them appearing once. This clone was seen at least ten times. The sequenced sample was PBMCs or T cells enriched from blood (not recorded which). This receptor was identified in a man in his 60s who had been exposed to COVID-19.

Written as DNA, the CDR3 is TGTGCCAGCAGCCCCTTCAATAGCGGCAATGAGCAGTTCTTC. Its translation: CASSPFNSGNEQFF. The chain uses TRBV7-6 and TRBJ2-1; TRBD2 might be the D (6 bases). Germline lookup yields CDR1 SGHVS and CDR2 FNYEAQ. V gave up 5 bases and J gave up 6 bases, with 14 bases separating them. The CDR3 totals 14 residues.